These 22 T cell receptor beta chains were all obtained from the same sample, sequenced in a study of identical twins (dated by TCRdb to the mid-2010s). Library preparation was by 5' RACE. These reads were obtained on an Illumina HiSeq 2000. Through fastp at Q25 and MiXCR, TCRdb rebuilt clones from the public reads, retaining in-frame beta chains. Records with the same CDR3 protein are collapsed into one entry carrying the most frequent genes and DNA. This sample holds about 720,000 distinct CDR3 sequences; over 15% were observed only once. The ten largest clones represent around 14% of the sample. These records were also assigned to another study, of T cells expressing NK-cell markers.

The material sequenced was PBMCs. The source is a woman aged 18-29 years in good health.

This clonotype was counted between two and nine times. The V call is TRBV12-3 or TRBV12-4, the J call TRBJ2-7; 7 positions match TRBD2. The CDR3 contains 15 residues. With V trimmed by 8 bases and J by 7 bases, 17 bases remained unmatched. The CDR3 DNA reads as TGTGCCAGCGTCGGGACTACCCCCCGGGGTCGAGAGCAGTACTTC. The encoded protein is CASVGTTPRGREQYF.

V gene TRBV5-1 combines with J gene TRBJ2-1; tentatively, D is TRBD2 (5 bases). The CDR3 covers 15 residues. The germline CDR1 and CDR2 sequences are SGHRS and YFSETQ. Deletions cut 0 bases from V and 4 bases from J, with 11 bases between. Here the CDR3 DNA reads TGCGCCAGCAGCTTGGAGCGGCCCCTTTACAATGAGCAGTTCTTC. Encoded protein: CASSLERPLYNEQFF. Complete variable domain (other parts from reference TRBV5-1 and TRBJ2-1): KAGVTQTPRYLIKTRGQQVTLSCSPISGHRSVSWYQQTPGQGLQFLFEYFSETQRNKGNFPGRFSGRQFSNSRSEMNVSTLELGDSALYLCASSLERPLYNEQFFGPGTRLTVL.

The J gene is TRBJ2-3, the V gene TRBV20-1, with 8 bases that match TRBD2. This CDR3 has 13 residues. V shed 7 bases, J shed 5 bases, and the junction held 8 bases outside the gene matches. Germline loops: CDR1 DFQATT, CDR2 SNEGSKA (reference sequence). CDR3 in amino acids: CSVLRGAQDTQYF. For the CDR3, the DNA is TGCAGTGTTCTGCGGGGGGCCCAAGATACGCAGTATTTT.

This clonotype came up a few times. V usage is TRBV12-3 or TRBV12-4 and J usage is TRBJ2-7, with 7 nucleotides matching TRBD2. Trimming cost V 6 bases and J 8 bases; bases outside gene matches: 10. This CDR3 is built from 13 residues. The CDR3 region has the DNA TGTGCCAGCAGCTCGCAACGGGAGGTCAAGCAGTACTTC. It translates to CASSSQREVKQYF.

This chain uses TRBV18 with TRBJ1-1, with D perhaps matching TRBD1 (5 bases). Germline V gives CDR1 KGHSH, CDR2 LQKENI. This CDR3 region has 14 residues. V was trimmed by 1 base and J by 5 bases, leaving 11 bases between them. The CDR3 sequence is CASSPQPGRTEAFF. The CDR3 DNA reads TGTGCCAGCTCACCACAGCCAGGGAGGACTGAAGCTTTCTTT.

The V gene is TRBV5-6, the J gene TRBJ1-2; no definite D call. V was trimmed by 2 bases and J by 8 bases, leaving 13 bases between them. CDR3 length equals 13 residues. From germline, CDR1 is SGHDT and CDR2 YYEEEE. The CDR3 bases are TGTGCCAGCAGCTTACTCAAAGCGGGAGGCTACACCTTC. It yields the protein CASSLLKAGGYTF.

The chain uses TRBV11-2 and TRBJ2-2; 10 nucleotides align to TRBD2. The CDR3 is made up of 15 amino acids. After removal of 4 bases from V and 3 bases from J, the junction contained 2 bases not matched to a gene. CDR1 is SGHAT, CDR2 FQNNGV, per germline. In DNA form, the CDR3 reads TGTGCCAGCAGCTCGACTAGCGGGTACACCGGGGAGCTGTTTTTT. Translated, it gives CASSSTSGYTGELFF.

With respect to this clonotype: One end of the junction fails to match germline, which may point to a read error. The chain is built from TRBV5-1 and TRBJ2-2; 12 bases are a match to TRBD2. This CDR3 spans 18 amino acids. Germline V gene sequence: CDR1 SGHRS, CDR2 YFSETQ. The CDR3 coding sequence is TGCGCCAGCAGCCCCGTTTGGCTAGCGGGAGGGAACACCGGGGAGCTGGTTTTT. Translation: CASSPVWLAGGNTGELVF.

This clonotype appeared many times. V usage is TRBV5-6 and J usage is TRBJ1-1; 10 bases are shared with TRBD1. Germline V gene sequence: CDR1 SGHDT, CDR2 YYEEEE. The CDR3 is 14 residues long. The V segment lost 5 bases and the J segment 4 bases; nucleotides outside the gene matches: 5. The CDR3 nucleotides read TGTGCCAGCAGTTTTGGACAGGGGGGCACTGAAGCTTTCTTT. Translating gives CASSFGQGGTEAFF.

The rearrangement uses TRBV20-1 and TRBJ2-3; 10 nucleotides align to TRBD2. The germline gives CDR1 DFQATT, CDR2 SNEGSKA (reference sequence). Trimming at V came to 3 bases and at J to 1 base, leaving 4 bases not matched to a gene. This CDR3 is built from 15 residues. CDR3 amino acids: CSASWTSGGTDTQYF. The CDR3 coding sequence is TGCAGTGCTAGCTGGACTAGCGGAGGCACAGATACGCAGTATTTT.

A few counts support this clonotype. This rearrangement joins TRBV20-1 to TRBJ2-7; TRBD1 matches 7 bases. The ends lost 5 bases at V and 2 bases at J; junction bases unmatched: 12. Looked up from germline, CDR1 is DFQATT and CDR2 is SNEGSKA (reference sequence). The CDR3 runs 15 residues. The CDR3 spells CSAGRDRWPAYEQYF. The CDR3 DNA reads TGCAGTGCTGGAAGGGACAGATGGCCTGCCTACGAGCAGTACTTC.

The chain recombines TRBV12-3 or TRBV12-4 with TRBJ2-1; maybe TRBD2 (5 bases). V lost 3 bases, J lost 1 base, and 13 bases lay in between. This CDR3 has 16 residues. The DNA for the CDR3 is TGTGCCAGCAGTTTGAACCCAGCGGAGTCCTACAATGAGCAGTTCTTC. Protein sequence: CASSLNPAESYNEQFF.

CDR3 DNA: TGCGCCAGCCACGCGGGGACTAGCGGGTTCCAAGAGACCCAGTACTTC. It specifies CASHAGTSGFQETQYF. The gene calls are TRBV5-1 and TRBJ2-5; 12 bases are a match to TRBD2. CDR3 length equals 16 residues. Germline V CDR1 and CDR2: SGHRS, YFSETQ. The V segment lost 7 bases and the J segment 1 base; nucleotides outside the gene matches: 8. The whole variable domain, remainder taken from reference TRBV5-1 and TRBJ2-5, is KAGVTQTPRYLIKTRGQQVTLSCSPISGHRSVSWYQQTPGQGLQFLFEYFSETQRNKGNFPGRFSGRQFSNSRSEMNVSTLELGDSALYLCASHAGTSGFQETQYFGPGTRLLVL.

The rearrangement uses TRBV5-6 and TRBJ2-1, with TRBD2 identical over 8 bases. Per the germline V gene, CDR1 is SGHDT and CDR2 is YYEEEE. This CDR3 comprises 16 residues. Trimming cost V 4 bases and J 5 bases; bases outside gene matches: 11. The CDR3 here is CASSRPGTSEDNEQFF. The CDR3 DNA reads TGTGCCAGCAGCAGACCCGGGACTAGTGAGGACAATGAGCAGTTCTTC.

This clonotype was seen only a few times. CDR3 loop: CASRDATITDTQYF. The CDR3 DNA sequence: TGCGCCAGCCGGGACGCTACCATCACAGATACGCAGTATTTT. This chain links TRBV5-1 with TRBJ2-3; perhaps D is TRBD1 or TRBD2 (5 bases each). Trimming took 7 bases from V and 2 from J, leaving 14 bases between them. The CDR3 length is 14 residues. CDR1 is SGHRS, CDR2 YFSETQ, per germline.

This clonotype was observed a handful of times. V gene TRBV3-1 combines with J gene TRBJ2-7; D is possibly TRBD1 (6 bases). Per germline, CDR1 LGHDT and CDR2 YNNKEL (reference sequence). Trimming pared 0 bases from V and 12 bases from J, leaving 27 bases between. The CDR3 sequence is 17 residues long. DNA of the CDR3: TGTGCCAGCAGCCAAGACGCGTACTCGGCAGGGGATAATGTTGTGTACTTC. Amino acid sequence: CASSQDAYSAGDNVVYF.

A few counts support this clonotype. The CDR3: CASSLVFVPREQFF. The CDR3 coding sequence is TGTGCCAGCAGCTTAGTCTTCGTGCCGAGAGAGCAGTTCTTC. The genes are TRBV7-9 and TRBJ2-1; D is undetermined. This CDR3 is 14 amino acids long. CDR1 is SEHNR, CDR2 FQNEAQ, per germline (reference sequence). Trimming removed 1 base at V and 10 bases at J, with 14 bases between. Using reference TRBV7-9 and TRBJ2-1 for the parts outside the CDR3, the full variable domain is DTGVSQNPRHKITKRGQNVTFRCDPISEHNRLYWYRQTLGQGPEFLTYFQNEAQLEKSRLLSDRFSAERPKGSFSTLEIQRTEQGDSAMYLCASSLVFVPREQFFGPGTRLTVL.

This clonotype showed up just a few times. This chain joins TRBV5-1 and TRBJ1-4; no firm D call. CDR1 is SGHRS, CDR2 YFSETQ, per germline. The CDR3 consists of 14 residues. V was trimmed by 7 bases and J by 8 bases, leaving 18 bases between them. CDR3 protein: CASRSAGVGEKLFF. In DNA form, the CDR3 reads TGCGCCAGCCGATCCGCAGGCGTCGGAGAAAAACTGTTTTTT.

The chain has TRBV11-1 and TRBJ2-5; D gene unclear. The CDR3 loop spans 16 amino acids. Germline CDR1 is SGHAT and CDR2 is FQDESV (reference sequence). The V end lost 7 bases, the J end lost 5 bases, and 23 bases lay between the germline ends. The CDR3 nucleotides are TGTGCCAGCACCATCCAGAGTAATCCGGTTGGGGAGACCCAGTACTTC. Translation gives CASTIQSNPVGETQYF. Using reference TRBV11-1 and TRBJ2-5 for the parts outside the CDR3, the full variable domain is EAEVAQSPRYKITEKSQAVAFWCDPISGHATLYWYRQILGQGPELLVQFQDESVVDDSQLPKDRFSAERLKGVDSTLKIQPAELGDSAMYLCASTIQSNPVGETQYFGPGTRLLVL.

Details on this clonotype: As the CDR3 is not closed by the conserved phenylalanine or tryptophan, this likely results from a read error. The limits of the CDR3 on the DNA are not certain, so only TCRdb's listed CDR3 is given. CDR3 sequence reads: CSARDLGDLYIVI. V usage is TRBV20-1 and J usage is TRBJ1-1; the table's TRBD1 call for D was not verified on the DNA. The CDR3 spans 13 residues, counting both ends. The V gene's germline CDR1 is DFQATT and CDR2 SNEGSKA (reference sequence).

J is TRBJ1-1 and V is TRBV20-1; a weak D match, TRBD1 (5 bases). The CDR3 totals 15 residues. The germline V gene encodes CDR1 DFQATT and CDR2 SNEGSKA (reference sequence). V was pared by 5 bases and J by 0 bases, with 16 bases between. The CDR3 sequence: CSAPSDRPMNTEAFF. In DNA, the CDR3 is TGCAGTGCTCCAAGTGACAGACCAATGAACACTGAAGCTTTCTTT.

This clonotype was seen a few times. The rearrangement uses TRBV29-1 and TRBJ1-4; unclear D gene. Trimming removed 3 bases from V and 8 bases from J, with 7 bases in between. Germline-derived CDR1 and CDR2 are SQVTM and ANQGSEA. The CDR3 is 11 amino acids. The CDR3 here is CSVDWREKLFF. CDR3 nucleotide sequence: TGCAGCGTTGATTGGAGGGAAAAACTGTTTTTT.